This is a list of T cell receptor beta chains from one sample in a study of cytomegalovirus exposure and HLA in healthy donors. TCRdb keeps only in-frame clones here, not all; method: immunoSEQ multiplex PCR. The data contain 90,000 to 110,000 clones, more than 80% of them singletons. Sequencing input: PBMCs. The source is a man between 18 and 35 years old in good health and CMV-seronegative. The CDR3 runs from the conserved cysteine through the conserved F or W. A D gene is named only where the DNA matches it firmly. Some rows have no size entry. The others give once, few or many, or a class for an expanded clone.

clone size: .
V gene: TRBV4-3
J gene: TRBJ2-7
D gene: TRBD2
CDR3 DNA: TGCGCCAGCAGCCAAACTAGCGGTACCTACGAGCAGTACTTC
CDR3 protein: CASSQTSGTYEQYF

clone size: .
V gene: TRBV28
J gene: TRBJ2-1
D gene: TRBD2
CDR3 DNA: TGTGCCAGCAGTTCCGCCGGGACTAGCGGTGGCTCCTACAATGAGCAGTTCTTC
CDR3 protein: CASSSAGTSGGSYNEQFF

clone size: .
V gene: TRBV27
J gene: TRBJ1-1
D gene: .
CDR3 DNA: TGTGCCAGCAGTCCCCGACAGGCGAACACTGAAGCTTTCTTT
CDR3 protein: CASSPRQANTEAFF

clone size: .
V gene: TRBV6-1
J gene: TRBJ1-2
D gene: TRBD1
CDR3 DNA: TGTGCCAGCAGTGAAAGGGCAGGGGGCGAGGGCTACACCTTC
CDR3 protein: CASSERAGGEGYTF

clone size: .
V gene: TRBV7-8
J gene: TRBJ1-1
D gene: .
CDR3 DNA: TGTGCCAGCAGCATTAGAGAGGCTGAAGCTTTCTTT
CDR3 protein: CASSIREAEAFF

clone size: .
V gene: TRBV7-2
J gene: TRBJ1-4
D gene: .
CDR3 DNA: TGTGCCAGCAGCGCCTTCGGAGGCCATGCAACTAATGAAAAACTGTTTTTT
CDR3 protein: CASSAFGGHATNEKLFF

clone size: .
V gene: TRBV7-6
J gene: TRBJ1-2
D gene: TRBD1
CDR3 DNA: TGTGCCAGCAGTTTGGAGGGGGCGCGTGGCTACACCTTC
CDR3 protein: CASSLEGARGYTF

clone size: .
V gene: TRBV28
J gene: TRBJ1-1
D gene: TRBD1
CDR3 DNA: TGTGCCAGCAGGACAGGGGGAAACACTGAAGCTTTCTTT
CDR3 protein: CASRTGGNTEAFF

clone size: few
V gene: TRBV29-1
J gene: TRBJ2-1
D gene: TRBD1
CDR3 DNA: TGCAGCGTTGAAAGGACAGGAATCTACAATGAGCAGTTCTTC
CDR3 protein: CSVERTGIYNEQFF

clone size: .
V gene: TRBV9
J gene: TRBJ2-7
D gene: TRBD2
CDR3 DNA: TGTGCCAGCAGCGCTTTCGGGGGGGCGGCGGAGTACTACGAGCAGTACTTC
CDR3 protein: CASSAFGGAAEYYEQYF

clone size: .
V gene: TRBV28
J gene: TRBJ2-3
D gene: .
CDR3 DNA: TGTGCCAGCAGCCCGACAGGCACCCTCACAGATACGCAGTATTTT
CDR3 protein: CASSPTGTLTDTQYF

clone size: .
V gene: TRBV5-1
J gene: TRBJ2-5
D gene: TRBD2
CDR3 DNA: TGCGCCAGCAGCTTGTGGGGACTAGCGGGAACAGAGACCCAGTACTTC
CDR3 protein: CASSLWGLAGTETQYF

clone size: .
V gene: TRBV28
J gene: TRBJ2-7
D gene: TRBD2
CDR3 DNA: TGTGCCAGCAGTTTACGCGCGGGGGGAGACTACGAGCAGTACTTC
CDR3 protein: CASSLRAGGDYEQYF

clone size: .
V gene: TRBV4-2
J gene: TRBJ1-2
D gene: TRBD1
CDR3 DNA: TGTGCCAGCAGCCAAGACGAGTGGCAGGGGGCGAGCTATGGCTACACCTTC
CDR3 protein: CASSQDEWQGASYGYTF

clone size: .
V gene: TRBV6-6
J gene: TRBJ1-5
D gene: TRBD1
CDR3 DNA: TGTGCCAGCAGTCCCGGGACAGGGTTCGGCCAGCCCCAGCATTTT
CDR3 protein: CASSPGTGFGQPQHF

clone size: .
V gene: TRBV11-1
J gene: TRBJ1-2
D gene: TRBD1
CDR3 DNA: TGTGCCAGCAGCTTATCCGGACAGGGGCATGGCTACACCTTC
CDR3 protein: CASSLSGQGHGYTF